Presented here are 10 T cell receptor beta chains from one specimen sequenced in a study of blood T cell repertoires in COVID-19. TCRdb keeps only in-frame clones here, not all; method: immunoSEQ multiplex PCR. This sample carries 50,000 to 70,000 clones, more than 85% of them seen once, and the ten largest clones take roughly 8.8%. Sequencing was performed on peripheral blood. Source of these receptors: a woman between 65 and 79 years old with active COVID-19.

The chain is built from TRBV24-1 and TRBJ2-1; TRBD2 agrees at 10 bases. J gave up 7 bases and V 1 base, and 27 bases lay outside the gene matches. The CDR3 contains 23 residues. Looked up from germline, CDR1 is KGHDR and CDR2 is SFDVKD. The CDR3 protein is CATSDLRTQLTGLAFRGGNEQFF. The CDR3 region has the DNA TGTGCCACCAGTGATTTAAGGACACAACTTACGGGACTAGCGTTTCGGGGAGGTAATGAGCAGTTCTTC.

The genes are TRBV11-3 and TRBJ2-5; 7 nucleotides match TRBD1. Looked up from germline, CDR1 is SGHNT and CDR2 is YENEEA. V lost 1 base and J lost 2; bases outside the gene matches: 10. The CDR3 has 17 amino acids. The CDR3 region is CASSLGYPGQSQETQYF. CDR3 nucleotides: TGTGCCAGCAGCTTAGGTTACCCGGGACAGTCACAAGAGACCCAGTACTTC.

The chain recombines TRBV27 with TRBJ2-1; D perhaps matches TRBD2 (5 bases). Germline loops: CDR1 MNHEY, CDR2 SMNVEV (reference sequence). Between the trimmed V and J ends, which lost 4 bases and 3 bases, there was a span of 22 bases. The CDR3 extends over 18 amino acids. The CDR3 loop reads CASSSRDFSDSFYNEQFF. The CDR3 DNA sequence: TGTGCCAGCAGTTCACGGGATTTTAGCGACTCGTTCTACAATGAGCAGTTCTTC.

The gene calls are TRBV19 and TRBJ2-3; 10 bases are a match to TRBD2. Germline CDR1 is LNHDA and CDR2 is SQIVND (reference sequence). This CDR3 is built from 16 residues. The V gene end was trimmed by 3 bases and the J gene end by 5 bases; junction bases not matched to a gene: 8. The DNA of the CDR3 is TGTGCCAGTAGTATCCTAGCGGGAGCAATAAAAGATACGCAGTATTTT. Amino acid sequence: CASSILAGAIKDTQYF.

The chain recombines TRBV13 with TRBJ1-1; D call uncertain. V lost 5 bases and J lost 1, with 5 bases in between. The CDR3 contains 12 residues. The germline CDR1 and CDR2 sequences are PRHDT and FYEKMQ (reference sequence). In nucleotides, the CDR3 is TGTGCCAGCAGCCCCCAGAACACTGAAGCTTTCTTT. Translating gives CASSPQNTEAFF.

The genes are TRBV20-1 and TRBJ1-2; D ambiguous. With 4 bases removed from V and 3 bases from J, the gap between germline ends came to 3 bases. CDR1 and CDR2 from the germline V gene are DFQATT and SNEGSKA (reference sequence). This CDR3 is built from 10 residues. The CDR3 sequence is CSANYYGYTF. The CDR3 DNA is TGCAGTGCTAACTACTATGGCTACACCTTC.

The CDR3 DNA is TGTGCCAGCAGTGGCCCCGGGACAGGGGTGAATGAGCAGTTCTTC. Its protein product is CASSGPGTGVNEQFF. The chain has TRBV2 and TRBJ2-1; 10 bases align to TRBD1. The CDR3 contains 15 residues. J lost 7 bases, V lost 4 bases, and 7 bases had no gene match. Germline values: CDR1 SNHLY, CDR2 FYNNEI.

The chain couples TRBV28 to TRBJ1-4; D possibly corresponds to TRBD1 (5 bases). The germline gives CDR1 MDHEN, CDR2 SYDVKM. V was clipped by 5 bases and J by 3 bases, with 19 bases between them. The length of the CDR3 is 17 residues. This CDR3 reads CASSPGGFGGSNEKLFF. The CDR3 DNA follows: TGTGCCAGCAGTCCCGGGGGTTTCGGGGGGTCTAATGAAAAACTGTTTTTT. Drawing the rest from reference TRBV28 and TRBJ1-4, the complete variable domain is DVKVTQSSRYLVKRTGEKVFLECVQDMDHENMFWYRQDPGLGLRLIYFSYDVKMKEKGDIPEGYSVSREKKERFSLILESASTNQTSMYLCASSPGGFGGSNEKLFFGSGTQLSVL.

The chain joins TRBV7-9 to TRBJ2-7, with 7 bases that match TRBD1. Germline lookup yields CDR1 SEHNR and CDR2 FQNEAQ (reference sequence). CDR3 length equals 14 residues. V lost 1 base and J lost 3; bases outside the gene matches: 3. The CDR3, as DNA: TGTGCCAGCAGCTTAGTTACAGGGGACTACGAGCAGTACTTC. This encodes CASSLVTGDYEQYF.

The CDR3 region is CASSLGARRNTEAFF. CDR3 coding DNA: TGTGCCAGCAGTTTGGGGGCAAGAAGGAACACTGAAGCTTTCTTT. The chain is built from TRBV28 and TRBJ1-1; D may be TRBD1 (6 bases). In germline, CDR1 is MDHEN, CDR2 SYDVKM. This CDR3 spans 15 amino acids. The ends were cut back, 3 bases at V and 1 base at J, with 12 bases in the middle.